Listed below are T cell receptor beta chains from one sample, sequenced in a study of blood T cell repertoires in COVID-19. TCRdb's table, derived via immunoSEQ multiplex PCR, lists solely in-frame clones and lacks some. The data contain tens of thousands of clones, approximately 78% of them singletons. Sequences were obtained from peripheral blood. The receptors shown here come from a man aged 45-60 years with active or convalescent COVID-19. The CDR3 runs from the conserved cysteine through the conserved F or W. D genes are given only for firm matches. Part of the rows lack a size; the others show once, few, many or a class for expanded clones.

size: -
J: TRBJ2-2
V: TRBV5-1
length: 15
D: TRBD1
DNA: TGCGCCAGCAGCCTCCGACAGGGGAACACCGGGGAGCTGTTTTTT
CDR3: CASSLRQGNTGELFF

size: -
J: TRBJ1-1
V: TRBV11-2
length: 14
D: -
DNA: TGTGCCAGCCAACTTCGGTTGGGCAAGACTGAAGCTTTCTTT
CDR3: CASQLRLGKTEAFF

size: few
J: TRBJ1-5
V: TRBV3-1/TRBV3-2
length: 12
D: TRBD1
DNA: TGTGCCACCGGGACAGGCAATCAGCCCCAGCATTTT
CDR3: CATGTGNQPQHF

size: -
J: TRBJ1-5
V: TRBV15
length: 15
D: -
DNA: TGTGCCACCAGCGGTTCAACACGTAGCAATCAGCCCCAGCATTTT
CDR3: CATSGSTRSNQPQHF

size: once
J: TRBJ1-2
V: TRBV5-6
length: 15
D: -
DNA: TGTGCCAGCAGCTTGGTTGCAGGATCTAACTATGGCTACACCTTC
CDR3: CASSLVAGSNYGYTF

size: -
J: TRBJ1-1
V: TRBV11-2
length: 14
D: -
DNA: TGTGCCAGCAGCTACTCATTTGAGTACCCTGAAGCTTTCTTT
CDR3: CASSYSFEYPEAFF

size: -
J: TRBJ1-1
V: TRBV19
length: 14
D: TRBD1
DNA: TGTGCCAGTAGTTCGGAGGGACAGTTCACTGAAGCTTTCTTT
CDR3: CASSSEGQFTEAFF

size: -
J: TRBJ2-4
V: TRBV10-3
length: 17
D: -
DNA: TGTGCCATCAGCCCTGGACAATCTGGGGTAGCCAAAAACATTCAGTACTTC
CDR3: CAISPGQSGVAKNIQYF

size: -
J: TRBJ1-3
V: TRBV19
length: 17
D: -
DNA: TGTGCCAGTAGACCGGGGGGGCAGCCGAGCTCTGGAAACACCATATATTTT
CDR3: CASRPGGQPSSGNTIYF

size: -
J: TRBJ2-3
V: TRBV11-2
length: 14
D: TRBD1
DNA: TGTGCCAGCAGCGGACAGGGGGCTGGAGATACGCAGTATTTT
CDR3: CASSGQGAGDTQYF

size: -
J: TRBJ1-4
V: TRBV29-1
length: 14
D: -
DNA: TGCAGCGTTGGACTTCTAGGACAGAGAGAAAAACTGTTTTTT
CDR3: CSVGLLGQREKLFF

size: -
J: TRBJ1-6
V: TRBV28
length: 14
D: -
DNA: TGTGCCAGCAGTCCGGGAACTAATAATTCACCCCTCCACTTT
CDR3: CASSPGTNNSPLHF

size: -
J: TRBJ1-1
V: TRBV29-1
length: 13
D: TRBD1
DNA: TGCAGCGCCTCCGGGACAGGGGGCACTGAAGCTTTCTTT
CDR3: CSASGTGGTEAFF

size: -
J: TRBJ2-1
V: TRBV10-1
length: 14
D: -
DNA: TGCGCCAGCAGTGGGGGACTGCTCGACAATGAGCAGTTCTTC
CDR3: CASSGGLLDNEQFF

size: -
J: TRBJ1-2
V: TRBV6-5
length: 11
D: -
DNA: TGTGCCAGCAACAGGAACTATGGCTACACCTTC
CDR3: CASNRNYGYTF

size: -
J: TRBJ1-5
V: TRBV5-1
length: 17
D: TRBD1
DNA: TGCGCCAGCAGCTCAGAACCCGGGACAGGGGAAGGCCAGCCCCAGCATTTT
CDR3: CASSSEPGTGEGQPQHF

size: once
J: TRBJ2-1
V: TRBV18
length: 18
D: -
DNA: TGTGCCAGCTCACCACCCTTCGTACAGGGAAGGGGCGGGAATGAGCAGTTCTTC
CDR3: CASSPPFVQGRGGNEQFF

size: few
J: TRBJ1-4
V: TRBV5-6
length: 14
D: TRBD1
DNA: TGTGCCAGCAGCGCTGACAGGGGGGGTGAAAAACTGTTTTTT
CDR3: CASSADRGGEKLFF

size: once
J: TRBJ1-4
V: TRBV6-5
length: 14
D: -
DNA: TGTGCCAGCAGTTACCTAGGTCCTAATGAAAAACTGTTTTTT
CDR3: CASSYLGPNEKLFF

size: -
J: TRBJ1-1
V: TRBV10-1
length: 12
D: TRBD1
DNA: TGCGCCAGCAGTCGGACAGGGGGTGAAGCTTTCTTT
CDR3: CASSRTGGEAFF

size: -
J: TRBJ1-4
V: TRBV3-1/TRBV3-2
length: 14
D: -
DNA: TGTGCCAGCAGCTCCGAGACAGCTAATGAAAAACTGTTTTTT
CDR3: CASSSETANEKLFF

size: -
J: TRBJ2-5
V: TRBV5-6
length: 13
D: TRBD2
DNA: TGTGCCAGCAGCCGGACTAGCTCGGAGACCCAGTACTTC
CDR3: CASSRTSSETQYF

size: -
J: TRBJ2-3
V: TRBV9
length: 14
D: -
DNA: TGTGCCAGCAGCCCCGGGACTCTTTCCAGTGCGCAGTATTTT
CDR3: CASSPGTLSSAQYF

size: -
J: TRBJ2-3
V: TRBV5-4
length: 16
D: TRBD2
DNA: TGTGCCAGCAGCTCACCTTCGGGGGGGACCACAGATACGCAGTATTTT
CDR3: CASSSPSGGTTDTQYF

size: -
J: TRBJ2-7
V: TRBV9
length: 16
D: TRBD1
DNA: TGTGCCAGCAGCGTAGGGGTAGGGGGCGCTTCCTACGAGCAGTACTTC
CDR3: CASSVGVGGASYEQYF

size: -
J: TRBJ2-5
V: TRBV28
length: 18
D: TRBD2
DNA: TGTGCCAGCAGCGCAAGTAAGGGACTAGGATCGGTGTGGGAGACCCAGTACTTC
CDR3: CASSASKGLGSVWETQYF

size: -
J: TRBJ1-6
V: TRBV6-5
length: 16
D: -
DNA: TGTGCCAGCAGTTTTCCCAGGGGCCTGTATAATTCACCCCTCCACTTT
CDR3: CASSFPRGLYNSPLHF

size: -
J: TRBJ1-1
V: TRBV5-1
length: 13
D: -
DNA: TGCGCCAGCAGCTTGGGACTCTCCGCTGAAGCTTTCTTT
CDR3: CASSLGLSAEAFF

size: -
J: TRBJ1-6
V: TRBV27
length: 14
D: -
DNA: TGTGCCAGCGGGGGCGTAGGGTTGAGTTCACCCCTCCACTTT
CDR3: CASGGVGLSSPLHF

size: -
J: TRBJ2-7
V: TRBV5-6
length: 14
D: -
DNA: TGTGCCAGCAGCTTGGCCACAGGAAACTACGAGCAGTACTTC
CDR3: CASSLATGNYEQYF

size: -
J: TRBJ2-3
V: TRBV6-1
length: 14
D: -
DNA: TGTGCCAGCAGTGATGGGGCCTACACAGATACGCAGTATTTT
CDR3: CASSDGAYTDTQYF

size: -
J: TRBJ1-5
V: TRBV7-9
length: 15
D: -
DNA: TGTGCCAGCAGCTTAGGACAGACTAGCAATCAGCCCCAGCATTTT
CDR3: CASSLGQTSNQPQHF

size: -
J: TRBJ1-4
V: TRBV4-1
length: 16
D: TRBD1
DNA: TGCGCCAGCAGCCACCGGGACAGAATAACTAATGAAAAACTGTTTTTT
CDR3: CASSHRDRITNEKLFF

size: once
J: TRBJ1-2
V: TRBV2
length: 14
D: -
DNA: TGTGCCAGCAGCCTAGAAGAGGGCGGCTATGGCTACACCTTC
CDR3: CASSLEEGGYGYTF

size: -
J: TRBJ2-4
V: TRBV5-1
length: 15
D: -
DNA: TGCGCCAGCAGCTTGGCCCCCGGGGATACAAACATTCAGTACTTC
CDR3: CASSLAPGDTNIQYF

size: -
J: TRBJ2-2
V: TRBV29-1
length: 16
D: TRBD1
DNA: TGCAGCGTTGAGAAACCGGGACAGGGGTCGACCGGGGAGCTGTTTTTT
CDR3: CSVEKPGQGSTGELFF

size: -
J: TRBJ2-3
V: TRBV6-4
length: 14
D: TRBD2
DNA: TGTGCCAGCAGTTTAAGTACTAGCGCCGATACGCAGTATTTT
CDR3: CASSLSTSADTQYF

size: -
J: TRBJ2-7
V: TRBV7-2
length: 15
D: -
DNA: TGTGCCAGCAGCTTAGTCAGCTCATTACGGGACGAGCAGTACTTC
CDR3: CASSLVSSLRDEQYF

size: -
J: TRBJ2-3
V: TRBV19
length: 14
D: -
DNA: TGTGCCAGTAGTATCGGACAGCCCACAGATACGCAGTATTTT
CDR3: CASSIGQPTDTQYF

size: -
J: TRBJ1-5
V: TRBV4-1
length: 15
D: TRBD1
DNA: TGCGCCAGCAGCCAAGGGCAGGGGGTGGGACAGCCCCAGCATTTT
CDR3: CASSQGQGVGQPQHF

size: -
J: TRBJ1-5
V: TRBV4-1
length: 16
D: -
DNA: TGCGCCAGCAGCCAAGATGGGGGGGGTAGCAATCAGCCCCAGCATTTT
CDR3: CASSQDGGGSNQPQHF

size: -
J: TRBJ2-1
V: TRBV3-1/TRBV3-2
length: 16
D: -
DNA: TGTGCCAGCAGCCAAGTTGGGGGCCATTCCTACAATGAGCAGTTCTTC
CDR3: CASSQVGGHSYNEQFF

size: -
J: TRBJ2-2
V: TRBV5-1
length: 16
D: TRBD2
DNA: TGCGCCAGCAGCTCCTGGCAAGCGGGGGGCACCGGGGAGCTGTTTTTT
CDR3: CASSSWQAGGTGELFF